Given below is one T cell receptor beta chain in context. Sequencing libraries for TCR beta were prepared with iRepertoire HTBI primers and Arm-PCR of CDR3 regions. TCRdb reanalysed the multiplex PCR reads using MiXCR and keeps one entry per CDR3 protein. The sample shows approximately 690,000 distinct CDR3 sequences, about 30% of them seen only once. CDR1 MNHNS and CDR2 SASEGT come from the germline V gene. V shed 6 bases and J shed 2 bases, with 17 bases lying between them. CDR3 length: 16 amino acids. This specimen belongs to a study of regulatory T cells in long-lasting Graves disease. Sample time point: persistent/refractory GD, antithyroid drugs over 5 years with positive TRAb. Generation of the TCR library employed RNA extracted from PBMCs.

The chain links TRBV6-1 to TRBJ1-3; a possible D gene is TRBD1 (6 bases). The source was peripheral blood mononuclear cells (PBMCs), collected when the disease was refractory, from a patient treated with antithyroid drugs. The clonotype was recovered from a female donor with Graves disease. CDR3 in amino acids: CASRAPGVLPGNTIYF. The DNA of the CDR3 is TGTGCCAGCAGGGCCCCAGGGGTCCTCCCTGGAAACACCATATATTTT.